This T cell receptor beta chain was identified in a study of blood T cell repertoires in COVID-19. The assay was immunoSEQ multiplex PCR, and TCRdb's table has in-frame clones only and misses some. The sample has about 420,000 clones, roughly 90% seen once; the top ten hold 0.7% to 0.85%. This receptor was taken from a man in his late teens or twenties with COVID-19, enrolled during active disease. The sequencing sample was made of peripheral blood.

This chain's CDR3 is CASSSWTGAYTGELFF. The CDR3 nucleotides are TGTGCCAGCAGTTCCTGGACAGGGGCATACACCGGGGAGCTGTTTTTT. This chain connects TRBV6-5 to TRBJ2-2, with 9 bases that match TRBD1. The CDR3 extends over 16 amino acids. V lost 4 bases, J lost 3 bases, and 6 bases stayed unmatched. From germline, CDR1 is MNHEY and CDR2 SVGAGI.